What follows is one T cell receptor (beta chain) and its context. What it binds is unknown. The entry originates in a study of blood T cells in healthy people across ages. The study, taken as a whole, reports: Unsorted PBMCs prevented conclusive naive versus antigen-experienced comparison. Diversity figures derived from one million T cells were judged to underestimate the true value.

The second PCR ran roughly 7 to 11 cycles with a sample-barcoded 5' primer and J-beta primers. TCRdb processed the 5' RACE reads anew with MiXCR; each CDR3 protein has one entry. This sample has hundreds of thousands of distinct CDR3 sequences, with 25% found just once. In addition, the sample was reused for a study of T cells of mothers and their children.

The sample comprised blood. The TCR originated in a boy between 5 and 17 years old in good health.

The CDR3 region is CASSIDTGYKKAANVLTF. CDR3 DNA: TGTGCCAGTAGTATAGACACAGGGTATAAGAAAGCGGCCAACGTCCTGACTTTC. The chain joins TRBV19 to TRBJ2-6; TRBD1 is a possible D gene (6 bases). CDR3 size: 18 residues. The germline V gene has CDR1 LNHDA and CDR2 SQIVND (reference sequence). Trimming removed 0 bases at V and 6 bases at J, with 18 bases between.